The next 2 T cell receptor beta chains were all read from a single sample in a study of PD-1 blockade in classical Hodgkin lymphoma. Profiled with immunoSEQ multiplex PCR; TCRdb holds only in-frame clones, not every one. Of under 45,000 clones in the sample, 60% to 80% were seen once. Time point in this sample: cycle 4 day 1 (C4D1), after about 6 weeks of nivolumab. Each of the patients experienced relapse following autologous stem cell transplantation, and their brentuximab vedotin exposure differed. The sample here was peripheral blood mononuclear cells (PBMCs), taken before the fourth cycle of nivolumab. All receptors come from a human donor with classical Hodgkin lymphoma.

This chain uses TRBV7-8 with TRBJ1-6; no reliable D call. Trimming shortened V by 2 bases and J by 6 bases, and 14 bases separated the two germline ends. This CDR3 is 16 amino acids long. Germline assignment: CDR1 SGHVS and CDR2 FQNEAQ. CDR3 sequence: CASSLRPNLSNSPLHF. CDR3 in DNA: TGTGCCAGCAGCTTACGGCCGAACCTATCTAATTCACCCCTCCACTTT.

This clone appeared a few times. The chain couples TRBV7-8 to TRBJ1-1; D is possibly TRBD1 (6 bases). The CDR3 runs to 13 residues. The germline CDR1 and CDR2 sequences are SGHVS and FQNEAQ. Trimming left V 8 bases short and J 11 bases short, with 21 bases between. The chain's CDR3 is CASSPRGAQGAFF. The CDR3 DNA is TGTGCCAGCTCACCGCGGGGCGCCCAGGGGGCTTTCTTT.